A single sample gave rise to the 16 T cell receptor beta chains below, sequenced in a study of blood T cells in healthy people across ages. A sample-barcoded 5' primer and a J-beta primer mix were used in a second PCR of roughly 7 to 11 cycles. One entry per CDR3 protein results from TCRdb running MiXCR on the 5' RACE reads. The table shows approximately 690,000 distinct CDR3 sequences, with 58% occurring only once. The sequenced sample was blood. These receptors were taken from a man aged 60 to 69 in good health.

This clonotype was recorded a few times. The chain recombines TRBV7-2 with TRBJ1-1, with a weak D call TRBD1 (5 bases). This CDR3 spans 15 amino acids. V lost 1 base and J lost 0, with 9 bases in between. Germline V lookup: CDR1 SGHTA, CDR2 FQGNSA. The CDR3, as DNA: TGTGCCAGCAGCTTAGGTGCAGGGATGAACACTGAAGCTTTCTTT. Its protein is CASSLGAGMNTEAFF.

In this sample, this clonotype turned up a few times. The chain joins TRBV29-1 to TRBJ1-2, with 7 positions matching TRBD1. There are 13 residues in the CDR3. Trimming took 6 bases from V and 3 from J; bases not matched to a gene: 7. The germline V gene encodes CDR1 SQVTM and CDR2 ANQGSEA. Written as DNA, the CDR3 is TGCAGCGTGGGGGGGGACAGAGACTATGGCTACACCTTC. It specifies CSVGGDRDYGYTF.

This clonotype was seen repeatedly, ten times or more. The V gene is TRBV12-1, the J gene TRBJ1-6. TRBV12-1 has pseudogene status. CDR3 length: 15 residues. CDR3 sequence reads: CASSPPTDINSPLHF. The CDR3 DNA reads as TGTGCCAGCAGCCCGCCGACCGATATTAATTCACCCCTCCACTTT.

CDR3 loop: CASSLRDQTGEKLFF. Here the CDR3 DNA reads TGTGCCAGCAGTTTACGGGACCAGACGGGTGAAAAACTGTTTTTT. V and J are TRBV12-3 or TRBV12-4 and TRBJ1-4, with a possible D match to TRBD1 (5 bases). The CDR3 contains 15 residues. V was cut by 2 bases and J by 7 bases, with 14 bases left in between.

In its sample, this clonotype was seen a few times. The chain has TRBV2 and TRBJ2-1; no reliable D call. The CDR3 loop spans 15 amino acids. V was trimmed by 0 bases and J by 3 bases, leaving 9 bases between them. Germline loops: CDR1 SNHLY, CDR2 FYNNEI. The CDR3 nucleotides read TGTGCCAGCAGTGAAGCTGGGCAGGACTACAATGAGCAGTTCTTC. Translation: CASSEAGQDYNEQFF.

This clonotype has a count of ten or more. The J gene is TRBJ2-5, the V gene TRBV6-5; D possibly corresponds to TRBD2 (7 bases). The CDR3 totals 15 residues. The V end was cut by 3 bases, the J end by 5 bases, with 16 bases between. Germline values: CDR1 MNHEY, CDR2 SVGAGI. This CDR3 reads CASSYLSGGGETQYF. The CDR3 region has the DNA TGTGCCAGCAGTTATTTGTCGGGGGGCGGCGAGACCCAGTACTTC.

The chain couples TRBV6-5 to TRBJ2-5; TRBD2 matches 8 bases. Germline values: CDR1 MNHEY, CDR2 SVGAGI. The CDR3 sequence is 14 residues long. V lost 6 bases to trimming and J lost 5 bases; unmatched junction nucleotides: 8. The CDR3 DNA reads as TGTGCCAGCAGCTCCAGGGTAGCGGGGGAGACCCAGTACTTC. Encoded protein: CASSSRVAGETQYF.

The chain is built from TRBV12-3 or TRBV12-4 and TRBJ2-5; D is perhaps TRBD1 (6 bases). The V and J ends lost 6 bases and 9 bases respectively, with 23 bases between them. The CDR3 extends over 15 amino acids. Written as DNA, the CDR3 is TGTGCCAGCAGCTGGGGGCCAGGCCAAAGTTCCGCCCAGTACTTC. Amino acid sequence: CASSWGPGQSSAQYF.

The rearrangement uses TRBV27 and TRBJ2-7; 8 bases fit TRBD2. The CDR3 spans 16 residues. Germline V CDR1 and CDR2: MNHEY, SMNVEV (reference sequence). V dropped 7 bases and J dropped 2; count of bases not matched to a gene: 13. The CDR3 loop reads CASNPRGSGATYEQYF. CDR3 nucleotides: TGTGCCAGCAACCCCCGTGGTAGCGGGGCAACCTACGAGCAGTACTTC.

The rearrangement joins TRBV3-1 to TRBJ1-2; 9 bases agree with TRBD1. The V segment lost 0 bases and the J segment 8 bases; nucleotides outside the gene matches: 7. Germline V gene data show CDR1 as LGHDT and CDR2 as YNNKEL (reference sequence). This CDR3 region has 15 residues. The CDR3 DNA is TGTGCCAGCAGCCAAGATGACAGGGGGTGGAAGGGCTACACCTTC. Protein: CASSQDDRGWKGYTF.

This clonotype was counted once. CDR3 in amino acids: CASTHGTGRETQYF. CDR3 DNA: TGCGCCAGCACTCATGGAACAGGGCGAGAGACCCAGTACTTC. The chain employs TRBV5-1 and TRBJ2-5; a possible D gene is TRBD1 (6 bases). CDR3 size: 14 residues. Germline CDR1 and CDR2: SGHRS and YFSETQ. Trimming removed 6 bases at V and 4 bases at J, with 16 bases between.

This chain joins TRBV20-1 and TRBJ2-3; 13 nucleotides line up with TRBD2. This CDR3 spans 16 amino acids. V gave up 3 bases and J gave up 2 bases; unmatched junction bases: 5. The germline V gene encodes CDR1 DFQATT and CDR2 SNEGSKA (reference sequence). The CDR3 spells CSASTSGGAFTDTQYF. The CDR3 DNA sequence: TGCAGTGCTAGTACTAGCGGGGGGGCATTCACAGATACGCAGTATTTT.

The rearrangement uses TRBV5-1 and TRBJ1-2, with D hard to call. V was cut by 0 bases and J by 8 bases, with 11 bases left in between. The CDR3 contains 13 residues. CDR1 is SGHRS, CDR2 YFSETQ, per germline. The CDR3 DNA is TGCGCCAGCAGCTTGGATGCCAGAGGAGGCTACACCTTC. This sequence encodes CASSLDARGGYTF. The full variable domain, rest sourced from reference TRBV5-1 and TRBJ1-2, is KAGVTQTPRYLIKTRGQQVTLSCSPISGHRSVSWYQQTPGQGLQFLFEYFSETQRNKGNFPGRFSGRQFSNSRSEMNVSTLELGDSALYLCASSLDARGGYTFGSGTRLTVV.

The chain joins TRBV10-1 to TRBJ2-5, with unresolved D. CDR1 and CDR2 from the germline V gene are WNHNN and SYGVQD (reference sequence). The CDR3 sequence is 14 residues long. V gave up 3 bases and J gave up 1 base, with 9 bases separating them. In nucleotides, the CDR3 is TGCGCCAGCAGTGACCGCCTTTCCCAAGAGACCCAGTACTTC. As protein: CASSDRLSQETQYF.

The V and J genes are TRBV19 and TRBJ2-3; D is uncertain. CDR1 is LNHDA and CDR2 is SQIVND in the germline V gene (reference sequence). Trimming took 6 bases from V and 2 from J, leaving 9 bases between them. The CDR3 is 13 amino acids. The CDR3 here is CASSWPTTDTQYF. The CDR3 DNA sequence: TGTGCCAGTAGCTGGCCGACCACAGATACGCAGTATTTT.

This clonotype was seen many times. A much larger clone lies one base from this, so it may be a read error. V is TRBV29-1 and J is TRBJ2-5, with TRBD2 as a possible D gene (6 bases). The V end lost 1 base, the J end lost 11 bases, and 17 bases lay between the germline ends. From germline, CDR1 is SQVTM and CDR2 ANQGSEA. The CDR3 sequence is 13 residues long. The CDR3 is CSVEVGGSNEQYF. The DNA of the CDR3 is TGCAGCGTTGAAGTCGGGGGTAGCAATGAGCAGTACTTC.